This T cell receptor (beta chain) was found in a study of T cell responses to AZD1222 COVID-19 vaccine. General observations from the study: White British ancestry dominated among donors, who included more females, and clonal diversity was possibly underestimated. Among those given AZD1222, only five to seven were seropositive at baseline.

Comments on this clone: Its target is unknown.

Produced via immunoSEQ multiplex PCR; TCRdb's table is partial and in-frame only. Altogether about 110,000 clones are present, approximately 88% being singletons, with the ten largest covering less than 8%. With V trimmed by 5 bases and J by 6 bases, 5 bases remained unmatched. The length of the CDR3 is 13 residues. CDR1 is MNHEY and CDR2 is SVGAGI in the germline V gene. Specimen: peripheral blood, collected on day 0 of AZD1222 vaccination. The chain employs TRBV6-5 and TRBJ2-7; 9 bases are shared with TRBD1. The sequence came from an adult in good health. CDR3 sequence reads: CASSTTGGLEQYF. The CDR3 DNA reads TGTGCCAGCAGTACCACAGGGGGCCTCGAGCAGTACTTC.